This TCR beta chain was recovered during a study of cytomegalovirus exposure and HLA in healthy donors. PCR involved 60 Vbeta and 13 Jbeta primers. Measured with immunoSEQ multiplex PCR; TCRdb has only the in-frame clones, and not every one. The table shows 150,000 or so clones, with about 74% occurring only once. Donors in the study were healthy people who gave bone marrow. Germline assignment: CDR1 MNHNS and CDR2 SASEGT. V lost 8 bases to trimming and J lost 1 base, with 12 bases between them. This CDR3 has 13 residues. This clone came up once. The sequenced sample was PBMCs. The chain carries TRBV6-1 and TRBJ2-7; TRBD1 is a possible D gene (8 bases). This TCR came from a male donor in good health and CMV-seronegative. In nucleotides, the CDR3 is TGTGCCAGCCGGGGGGACAGGTCCTACGAGCAGTACTTC. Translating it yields CASRGDRSYEQYF.